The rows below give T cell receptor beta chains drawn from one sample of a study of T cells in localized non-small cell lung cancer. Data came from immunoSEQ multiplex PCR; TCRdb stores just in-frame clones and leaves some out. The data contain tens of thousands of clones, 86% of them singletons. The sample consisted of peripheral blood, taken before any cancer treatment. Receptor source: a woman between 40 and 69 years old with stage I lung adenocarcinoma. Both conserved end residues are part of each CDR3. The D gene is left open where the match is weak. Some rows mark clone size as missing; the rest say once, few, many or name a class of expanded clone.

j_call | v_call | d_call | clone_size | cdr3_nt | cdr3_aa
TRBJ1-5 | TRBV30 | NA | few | TGTGCCTGGACCCGAGGTATGAGCGGCAATCAGCCCCAGCATTTT | CAWTRGMSGNQPQHF
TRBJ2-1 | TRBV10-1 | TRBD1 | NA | TGCGCCAGCAGTGGAGGGGACAGGGGCTCCAATGAGCAGTTCTTC | CASSGGDRGSNEQFF
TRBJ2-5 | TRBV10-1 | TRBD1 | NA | TGCGCCAGCAGTGAGAACAGGGGGCGAGGAGAGACCCAGTACTTC | CASSENRGRGETQYF
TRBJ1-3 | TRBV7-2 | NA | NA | TGTGCCAGCAGCCCATCATTTAACTCTGGAAACACCATATATTTT | CASSPSFNSGNTIYF
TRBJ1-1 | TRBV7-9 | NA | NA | TGTGCCAGCAGCTTCAGTCAGGTGAACACTGAAGCTTTCTTT | CASSFSQVNTEAFF
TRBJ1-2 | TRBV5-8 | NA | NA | TGTGCCAGCAGCCTGACTGCCCGTCGTGGTGGCTACACCTTC | CASSLTARRGGYTF
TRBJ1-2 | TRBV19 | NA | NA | TGTGCCAGTAGTAACCCGAACGGGGACTATGGCTACACCTTC | CASSNPNGDYGYTF
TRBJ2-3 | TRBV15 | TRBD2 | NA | TGTGCCACCAGCAGAGATTGGCTAGCGGGGGATATACGCACAGATACGCAGTATTTT | CATSRDWLAGDIRTDTQYF
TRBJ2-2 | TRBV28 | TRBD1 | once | TGTGCCAGCGGGACAGAGAACACCGGGGAGCTGTTTTTT | CASGTENTGELFF
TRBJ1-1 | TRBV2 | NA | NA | TGTGCCAGCAGTGAATACCCAGGGGCTGAAGCTTTCTTT | CASSEYPGAEAFF
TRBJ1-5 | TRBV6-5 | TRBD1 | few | TGTGCCAGCAGGAAGAAGGGGACAGGGAGCCAGCCCCAGCATTTT | CASRKKGTGSQPQHF
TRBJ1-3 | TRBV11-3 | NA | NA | TGTGCCAGCAGCCCAGGAGGATCTGGAAACACCATATATTTT | CASSPGGSGNTIYF
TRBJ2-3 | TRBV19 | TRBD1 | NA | TGTGCCAGTAGGCAGGGACAGGGTGCGACAGATACGCAGTATTTT | CASRQGQGATDTQYF
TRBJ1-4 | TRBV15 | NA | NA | TGTGCCACCAGCAGAGGGGGGGATGAAAAACTGTTTTTT | CATSRGGDEKLFF
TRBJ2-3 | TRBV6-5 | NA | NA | TGTGCCAGCAGTTACCGGGGGGCCACAGATACGCAGTATTTT | CASSYRGATDTQYF
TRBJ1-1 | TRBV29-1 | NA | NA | TGCAGCGTTGGTAGGGATGCCACTGAAGCTTTCTTT | CSVGRDATEAFF
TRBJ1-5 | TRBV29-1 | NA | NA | TGCAGCGTTGGGGACGGTGACAATCAGCCCCAGCATTTT | CSVGDGDNQPQHF
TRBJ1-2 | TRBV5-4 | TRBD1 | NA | TGTGCCAGCAGCTTGGTCGGGCAGGGGGCTCTTTATGGCTACACCTTC | CASSLVGQGALYGYTF
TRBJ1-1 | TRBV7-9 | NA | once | TGTGCCAGCAGCTTAGGGCAGGGGACTGAAGCTTTCTTT | CASSLGQGTEAFF
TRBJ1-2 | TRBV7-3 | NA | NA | TGTGCCAGCAGCTTAGCTCCAGGGTATGGCTACACCTTC | CASSLAPGYGYTF
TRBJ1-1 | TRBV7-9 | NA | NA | TGTGCCAGCAGCTTAGCGGGTCCAACTCGCATGAACACTGAAGCTTTCTTT | CASSLAGPTRMNTEAFF
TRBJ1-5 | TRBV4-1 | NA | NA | TGCGCCAGCAGCCAAGAGGGTGGGACTTCACAGCCCCAGCATTTT | CASSQEGGTSQPQHF
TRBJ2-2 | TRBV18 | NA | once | TGTGCCAGCTCAGCGACTACTAACACCGGGGAGCTGTTTTTT | CASSATTNTGELFF
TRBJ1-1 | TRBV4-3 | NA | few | TGCGCCAGCAGCCAAGACAGGGGGAACACTGAAGCTTTCTTT | CASSQDRGNTEAFF
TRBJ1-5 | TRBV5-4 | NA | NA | TGTGCCAGCAGCTCCAGGATCACAGGGCCGAATCAGCCCCAGCATTTT | CASSSRITGPNQPQHF
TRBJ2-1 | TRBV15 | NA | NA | TGTGCCACCAGGGGTAATGAGCAGTTCTTC | CATRGNEQFF
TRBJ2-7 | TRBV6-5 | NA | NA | TGTGCCAGCAGTCCACTTCCGACGGATTCCTACGAGCAGTACTTC | CASSPLPTDSYEQYF
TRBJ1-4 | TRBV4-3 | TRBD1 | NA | TGCGCCAGCAGCCGGGGACAGGGGAGGGAACTTGAAAAACTGTTTTTT | CASSRGQGRELEKLFF
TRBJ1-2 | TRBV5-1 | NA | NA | TGCGCCAGCGCCCAGGGGAACTATGGCTACACCTTC | CASAQGNYGYTF
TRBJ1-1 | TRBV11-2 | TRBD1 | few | TGTGCCAGCAGCTTCCTAGGGGGCTCGTCTGGAGAAGCTTTCTTT | CASSFLGGSSGEAFF
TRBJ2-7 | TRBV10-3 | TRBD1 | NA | TGTGCCATCAGTGAGCCGGGGACAGGGGGCAGCTACGAGCAGTACTTC | CAISEPGTGGSYEQYF
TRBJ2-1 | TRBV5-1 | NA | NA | TGCGCCAGCAGCTCCGGCGGGGAATACAATGAGCAGTTCTTC | CASSSGGEYNEQFF
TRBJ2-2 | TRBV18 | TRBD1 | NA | TGTGCCAGCACCCAAGGTACAGGGGTAAACACCGGGGAGCTGTTTTTT | CASTQGTGVNTGELFF
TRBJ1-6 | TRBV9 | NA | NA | TGTGCCAGCAGCGAGGTTGTATCGGGTTCACCCCTCCACTTT | CASSEVVSGSPLHF
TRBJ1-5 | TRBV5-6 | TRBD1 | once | TGTGCCAGCAGCCACAGGGGGGGTCAGCCCCAGCATTTT | CASSHRGGQPQHF
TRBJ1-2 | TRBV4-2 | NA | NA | TGTGCCAGCAGCGACGAAACGGGGGGAGACTATGGCTACACCTTC | CASSDETGGDYGYTF
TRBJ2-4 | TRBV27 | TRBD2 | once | TGTGTTAGCTCGGGGGGTCTAGCCAAAAACATTCAGTACTTC | CVSSGGLAKNIQYF
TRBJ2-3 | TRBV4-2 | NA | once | TGTGCCAGCACTCCGAAGGGGAAGTCGAACACAGATACGCAGTATTTT | CASTPKGKSNTDTQYF
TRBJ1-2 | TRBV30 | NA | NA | TGTGCCTGGAGTGTAGCGGGGTCGTATGGCTACACCTTC | CAWSVAGSYGYTF
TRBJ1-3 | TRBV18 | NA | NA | TGTGCCAGCTCACCCGACAGTATTGGAAACACCATATATTTT | CASSPDSIGNTIYF
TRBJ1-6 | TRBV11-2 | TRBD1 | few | TGTGCCAGCAGCTCCCGGGACAGGGCTTCACCCCTCCACTTT | CASSSRDRASPLHF
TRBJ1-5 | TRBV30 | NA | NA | TGTGCCTGGGCCCGGAGCAGGTCCAAAAATCAGCCCCAGCATTTT | CAWARSRSKNQPQHF
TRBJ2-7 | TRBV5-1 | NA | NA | TGCGCCAGCAGCACATACACAGGCGCCTACGAGCAGTACTTC | CASSTYTGAYEQYF
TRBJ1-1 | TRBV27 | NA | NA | TGTGCCAGCAGTTTATGGAGACCCCTCGGGGTCACTGAAGCTTTCTTT | CASSLWRPLGVTEAFF
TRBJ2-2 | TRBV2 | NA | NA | TGTGCCAGCAGGGACCACACCGGGGAGCTGTTTTTT | CASRDHTGELFF
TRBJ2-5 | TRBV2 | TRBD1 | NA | TGTGCCAGCAGTGAAACCGGGACAGGGGTTTGGACCCAGTACTTC | CASSETGTGVWTQYF
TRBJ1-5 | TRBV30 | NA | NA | TGTGCCTGGAGTGTTGTGGGTCCGAGCAATCAGCCCCAGCATTTT | CAWSVVGPSNQPQHF
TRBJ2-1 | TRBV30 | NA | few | TGTGCCTGGACCGCCTCGACAGGGCAGTTCTTC | CAWTASTGQFF
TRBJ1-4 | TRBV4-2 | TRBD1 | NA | TGTGCCAGCAGGACACAGGGGGCGAGTGAAAAACTGTTTTTT | CASRTQGASEKLFF
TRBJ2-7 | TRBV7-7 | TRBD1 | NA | TGTGCCAGCAGCCGGGACAGGGGTTACGAGCAGTACTTC | CASSRDRGYEQYF
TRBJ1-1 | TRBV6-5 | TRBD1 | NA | TGTGCCAGCACCCTTACTCCGACAGGGAATGGTGAAGCTTTCTTT | CASTLTPTGNGEAFF
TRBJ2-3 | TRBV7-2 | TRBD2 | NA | TGTGCCAGCAGCCCGAGACTAGCGGGGGGCACAGATACGCAGTATTTT | CASSPRLAGGTDTQYF
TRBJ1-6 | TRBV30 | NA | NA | TGTGCCTGGAGTGTGGGCAGGTGGAATTCACCCCTCCACTTT | CAWSVGRWNSPLHF
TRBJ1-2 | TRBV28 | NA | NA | TGTGCCAGCAGTTTAGAGGGGTCGAATGGCTACACCTTC | CASSLEGSNGYTF
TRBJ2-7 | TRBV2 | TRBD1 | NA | TGTGCCAGCAGAACGACAGGGACCCTTGGCGAGCAGTACTTC | CASRTTGTLGEQYF
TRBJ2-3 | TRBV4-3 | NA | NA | TGCGCCAGCAGCCAAGGGGGAGGGGGTGAAGATACGCAGTATTTT | CASSQGGGGEDTQYF